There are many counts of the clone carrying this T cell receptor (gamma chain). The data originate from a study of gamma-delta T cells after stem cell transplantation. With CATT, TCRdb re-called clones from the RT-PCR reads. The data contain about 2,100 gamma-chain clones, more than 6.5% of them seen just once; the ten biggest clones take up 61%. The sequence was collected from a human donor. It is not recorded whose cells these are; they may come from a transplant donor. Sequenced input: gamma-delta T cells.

The CDR3 coding sequence is TGTGCCTTGTGGGAGGTGGGAAATAAGCATTATAAGAAACTCTTT. Its translation: CALWEVGNKHYKKLF. The V call is TRGV9, the J call TRGJ1 or TRGJ2. TCRdb leaves out the J gene; it was filled in here by matching the DNA to germline. The germline CDR1 and CDR2 sequences are GITISATS and ISYDGTV (reference sequence). The CDR3 has 15 amino acids. V trimming: 0 bases; J trimming: 5 bases; junction bases outside the gene matches: 10.